Listed here are 5 T cell receptor beta chains from one sample, sequenced in a study of T cell responses to AZD1222 COVID-19 vaccine. Generated by immunoSEQ multiplex PCR, the TCRdb table keeps only in-frame clones and is missing some. The profile shows 110,000 to 150,000 clones, more than 85% of them singletons. Sequenced here: peripheral blood, sampled on day 0 of AZD1222 vaccination. All receptors derive from an adult in good health.

The chain links TRBV6-5 to TRBJ1-6; a possible D gene is TRBD1 (5 bases). V lost 3 bases and J 10 bases, leaving 16 bases between the germline ends. The CDR3 length is 15 residues. CDR1 MNHEY and CDR2 SVGAGI come from the germline V gene. CDR3 nucleotide sequence: TGTGCCAGCAGTTATCGATCCGGGACTCGATCACCCCTCCACTTT. It encodes CASSYRSGTRSPLHF.

Concerning this clone itself: Other DNA variants within this sample encode the same CDR3. The genes are TRBV5-1 and TRBJ1-1; tentatively, D is TRBD1 (5 bases). Deletions cut 2 bases from V and 5 bases from J, with 10 bases between. The CDR3 extends over 13 amino acids. Germline V gene lookup returns CDR1 SGHRS and CDR2 YFSETQ. CDR3 nucleotide sequence: TGCGCCAGCAGCTTACGGGGGGGAACTGAAGCTTTCTTT. Translating it yields CASSLRGGTEAFF.

This clone was detected only once. V and J are TRBV5-1 and TRBJ1-1; D perhaps matches TRBD1 (5 bases). The CDR3 runs to 13 residues. V was cut by 0 bases and J by 6 bases, with 9 bases left in between. Germline V gene sequence: CDR1 SGHRS, CDR2 YFSETQ. The CDR3 spells CASSLDRISEAFF. The CDR3 region has the DNA TGCGCCAGCAGCTTGGACAGGATCTCTGAAGCTTTCTTT.

The chain recombines TRBV30 with TRBJ1-4, with D perhaps matching TRBD1 (6 bases). CDR1 is GTSNPN, CDR2 SVGIG, per germline (reference sequence). The CDR3 covers 13 residues. Trimming shortened V by 2 bases and J by 7 bases, and 11 bases separated the two germline ends. As DNA, the CDR3 is TGTGCCTGGAGTAAGGGGGGGCTTGAAAAACTGTTTTTT. Protein product: CAWSKGGLEKLFF.

V is TRBV5-8 and J is TRBJ1-2; 10 bases map to TRBD1. The J segment lost 4 bases and the V segment lost 4 bases, leaving 4 bases of the junction unmatched. The CDR3 loop spans 14 amino acids. The germline CDR1 and CDR2 sequences are SGHTS and YDEGEE. The CDR3 sequence is CASSVGQGIYGYTF. DNA of the CDR3: TGTGCCAGCAGCGTGGGACAGGGGATCTATGGCTACACCTTC.